The sequence of this T cell receptor (beta chain) was determined in a study of human T cells and chemical hapten exposure. Documented time point: pre-sensitization, week 0. The treatment here: therapeutic diphenylcyclopropenone sensitization with weekly scalp DPC. The V segment lost 3 bases and the J segment 3 bases; nucleotides outside the gene matches: 8. The CDR3 runs 17 residues. CDR1 and CDR2 (germline): LGHNA, YSLEER. From the RACE reads, TCRdb called clonotypes with MiXCR, one entry per CDR3 protein. Of a few hundred thousand distinct CDR3 sequences listed, approximately 5% are singletons. Ten or more counts support this clonotype.

This material consisted of whole blood, taken in connection with sensitization to the hapten diphenylcyclopropenone (DPC). The rearrangement uses TRBV4-3 and TRBJ2-3; 11 bases align to TRBD2. The sequence was obtained from a young woman with alopecia areata. Some clones in this sample may be carry-over from other donors' samples. The CDR3 nucleotides are TGCGCCAGCAGCCAGGAGGTAGCGGGGGGGATGACAGATACGCAGTATTTT. As protein: CASSQEVAGGMTDTQYF.